The subject of this entry is one TCR beta chain. The data were taken from a study of blood T cell repertoires in COVID-19. About the research overall: T cells, B-cell-depleted T cells, or PBMCs supplied cDNA or gDNA.

The protocol was immunoSEQ multiplex PCR, while the TCRdb copy is restricted to in-frame clones and leaves out a portion. The sample includes around 150,000 clones, more than 75% seen only once; the top ten take about 3.9%. The germline V gene encodes CDR1 KGHSH and CDR2 LQKENI. V was clipped by 1 base and J by 4 bases; unmatched bases: 4. CDR3 length equals 14 residues. The specimen sequenced was peripheral blood. The clonotype originates from a man between 60 and 75 years old with acute or convalescent COVID-19. J is TRBJ2-7 and V is TRBV18; 7 nucleotides line up with TRBD2. The CDR3 spells CASSPREGVYEQYF. The CDR3 region has the DNA TGTGCCAGCTCACCACGGGAGGGAGTGTACGAGCAGTACTTC.